This TCR beta chain originates from a study of T cell changes during pregnancy in multiple sclerosis. V shed 5 bases and J 1 base; nucleotides not matched to a gene: 11. Germline CDR1 ENHRY, CDR2 SYGVKD. The CDR3 contains 17 residues. The assay was immunoSEQ multiplex PCR, and TCRdb's table has in-frame clones only and misses some. The table includes about 36,000 clones, approximately 89% detected once. Sequenced here: CD8+ T cells from peripheral blood mononuclear cells, sampled in the third trimester of pregnancy. The sequence was collected from a female donor with multiple sclerosis, enrolled in a pregnancy study. This chain uses TRBV10-3 with TRBJ2-3; 8 bases line up with TRBD1. CDR3 region: CAISNPTTGDGTDTQYF. As DNA, the CDR3 is TGTGCCATCAGTAACCCAACGACAGGGGACGGCACAGATACGCAGTATTTT.